Shown below are 17 T cell receptor beta chains from a single sample sequenced in a study of blood T cell repertoires in COVID-19. Measured with immunoSEQ multiplex PCR; TCRdb has only the in-frame clones, and not every one. The table lists approximately 14,000 clones, roughly 80% of them singletons, with 15% to 20% in the top ten. What was sequenced was peripheral blood. All receptors derive from a man aged 40-49 years with active or convalescent COVID-19.

The chain is built from TRBV18 and TRBJ2-5; TRBD1 matches 8 bases. Germline V lookup: CDR1 KGHSH, CDR2 LQKENI. V was pared by 3 bases and J by 2 bases, with 5 bases of the junction left unmatched. The CDR3 is made up of 15 amino acids. In nucleotides, the CDR3 is TGTGCCAGCTCACCTAATCAGGGGGCGCAAGAGACCCAGTACTTC. Translated, it gives CASSPNQGAQETQYF.

V and J are TRBV5-4 and TRBJ1-2; no reliable D call. From germline, CDR1 is SGHNT and CDR2 YYREEE (reference sequence). The CDR3 length is 15 residues. Trimming took 0 bases from V and 6 from J, leaving 15 bases between them. The CDR3: CASSLGAAGPNGYTF. Here the CDR3 DNA reads TGTGCCAGCAGCTTGGGGGCGGCGGGCCCCAATGGCTACACCTTC.

This chain uses TRBV6-5 with TRBJ1-6; 7 bases fit TRBD1. The germline CDR1 and CDR2 sequences are MNHEY and SVGAGI. The CDR3 contains 14 residues. V gave up 5 bases and J gave up 8 bases; unmatched junction bases: 6. In DNA form, the CDR3 reads TGTGCCAGCAGTATTAGGGACAGAGATTCACCCCTCCACTTT. Amino acids: CASSIRDRDSPLHF.

The chain recombines TRBV18 with TRBJ1-5; 8 bases are shared with TRBD1. The CDR3 sequence is 16 residues long. The V and J ends lost 6 bases and 2 bases, in that order; junction bases with no gene match: 9. CDR1 is KGHSH and CDR2 is LQKENI in the germline V gene. The CDR3 spells CASSKGQGAGNQPQHF. The CDR3 DNA is TGTGCCAGCTCCAAGGGGCAGGGGGCTGGCAATCAGCCCCAGCATTTT. The full variable domain, its missing parts supplied by reference TRBV18 and TRBJ1-5, is NAGVMQNPRHLVRRRGQEARLRCSPMKGHSHVYWYRQLPEEGLKFMVYLQKENIIDESGMPKERFSAEFPKEGPSILRIQQVVRGDSAAYFCASSKGQGAGNQPQHFGDGTRLSIL.

The J gene is TRBJ2-7, the V gene TRBV13, with 7 bases aligning to TRBD1. V gave up 3 bases and J gave up 3 bases; unmatched junction bases: 5. CDR3 length: 14 amino acids. The V gene's germline CDR1 is PRHDT and CDR2 FYEKMQ (reference sequence). The CDR3 coding sequence is TGTGCCAGCAGCTTGGGGACAGAACGCTACGAGCAGTACTTC. Translated: CASSLGTERYEQYF.

This clone has only a few counts. The CDR3 protein is CASSQEGQGVYEQYF. In DNA form, the CDR3 reads TGCGCCAGCAGCCAAGAGGGACAGGGTGTCTACGAGCAGTACTTC. V and J are TRBV4-1 and TRBJ2-7; 9 nucleotides agree with TRBD1. Germline-derived CDR1 and CDR2 are MGHRA and YSYEKL. Losses at the gene ends were 0 bases for V and 3 bases for J; bases not matched to a gene: 3. The CDR3 has 15 amino acids.

The chain couples TRBV7-9 to TRBJ1-5, with 11 bases identical to TRBD1. The length of the CDR3 is 14 residues. Trimming took 5 bases from V and 6 from J; bases not matched to a gene: 3. The germline CDR1 and CDR2 sequences are SEHNR and FQNEAQ (reference sequence). CDR3 protein: CASSAGTGGQPQHF. The CDR3 nucleotides read TGTGCCAGCAGCGCCGGGACAGGGGGTCAGCCCCAGCATTTT.

The rearrangement uses TRBV9 and TRBJ2-2, with TRBD1 matching 11 bases. J lost 6 bases, V lost 9 bases, and 7 bases had no gene match. CDR3 length: 14 residues. Germline CDR1 is SGDLS and CDR2 is YYNGEE. The DNA of the CDR3 is TGTGCCACCCGGGGACAGGGGGAATCCGGGGAGCTGTTTTTT. Amino acid sequence: CATRGQGESGELFF.

This clone was counted only a few times. The genes are TRBV29-1 and TRBJ2-2; 9 bases agree with TRBD1. This CDR3 is built from 18 residues. With 1 base clipped from V and 4 bases from J, the junction kept 13 bases outside the gene matches. Germline loops: CDR1 SQVTM, CDR2 ANQGSEA. CDR3: CSVEVGTGFFGSTGELFF. CDR3 sequence (DNA): TGCAGCGTTGAAGTCGGGACAGGGTTTTTTGGGAGCACCGGGGAGCTGTTTTTT.

The chain has TRBV7-2 and TRBJ2-7; 15 bases match TRBD2. V lost 3 bases, J lost 5 bases, and 5 bases stayed unmatched. CDR1 is SGHTA, CDR2 FQGNSA, per germline. This CDR3 region has 16 residues. The CDR3 nucleotides are TGTGCCAGCAGCTTCGGGACTAGCGGGGGGTACAACGAGCAGTACTTC. Encoded protein: CASSFGTSGGYNEQYF. The complete variable domain, with remaining parts taken from reference TRBV7-2 and TRBJ2-7, reads GAGVSQSPSNKVTEKGKDVELRCDPISGHTALYWYRQSLGQGLEFLIYFQGNSAPDKSGLPSDRFSAERTGGSVSTLTIQRTQQEDSAVYLCASSFGTSGGYNEQYFGPGTRLTVT.

V is TRBV28 and J is TRBJ2-5, with D uncertain. Germline CDR1 MDHEN, CDR2 SYDVKM. V lost 7 bases to trimming and J lost 0 bases, with 12 bases between them. The CDR3 runs to 14 residues. CDR3 sequence (DNA): TGTGCCAGCACCATCAGGAAGCACCAAGAGACCCAGTACTTC. Protein sequence: CASTIRKHQETQYF.

The table lists this clone with a count of one. V gene TRBV3-1 (or the pseudogene TRBV3-2) combines with J gene TRBJ2-3; maybe TRBD2 (6 bases). The germline gives CDR1 LGHDT, CDR2 YNNKEL (reference sequence). Trimming removed 1 base at V and 4 bases at J, with 24 bases between. The CDR3 consists of 19 residues. CDR3 nucleotides: TGTGCCAGCAGCCAAGTGCGCTCCCGGCTAGCGAGAGGAGCAGATACGCAGTATTTT. Protein product: CASSQVRSRLARGADTQYF.

The chain carries TRBV7-3 and TRBJ2-5, with 7 nucleotides matching TRBD1. Germline CDR1 reads SGHTA; CDR2 reads FQGTGA. The trim removed 5 bases at V and 5 bases at J, leaving 8 bases unmatched. The CDR3 consists of 14 residues. The CDR3 is CASSLQGQGETQYF. CDR3 DNA: TGTGCCAGCAGCCTACAGGGGCAGGGGGAGACCCAGTACTTC.

In nucleotides, the CDR3 is TGCGCCAGCAGCTTGGCCGGGGTACCGATCAGGGAGACCCAGTACTTC. Residues: CASSLAGVPIRETQYF. V usage is TRBV5-1 and J usage is TRBJ2-5; TRBD2 might be the D (5 bases). The CDR3 has 16 residues. The V end was cut by 0 bases, the J end by 5 bases, with 17 bases between. Germline V CDR1 and CDR2: SGHRS, YFSETQ.

This clone was observed once. This rearrangement joins TRBV11-3 to TRBJ1-1, with no clear D. Germline CDR1 SGHNT, CDR2 YENEEA. This CDR3 has 14 residues. The V end lost 3 bases, the J end lost 3 bases, and 11 bases lay between the germline ends. The CDR3 reads CASSLSAGDTEAFF. The CDR3, as DNA: TGTGCCAGCAGCTTGTCAGCGGGAGACACTGAAGCTTTCTTT.

The chain combines TRBV6-5 with TRBJ2-7; D remains unclear. CDR1 and CDR2 from the germline V gene are MNHEY and SVGAGI. The V end was cut by 6 bases, the J end by 4 bases, with 10 bases between. The CDR3 is 12 amino acids. For the CDR3, the DNA is TGTGCCAGCAGAGCGAACTCATACGAGCAGTACTTC. This sequence encodes CASRANSYEQYF.

The rearrangement links TRBV6-1 to TRBJ1-6, with no clear D. From germline, CDR1 is MNHNS and CDR2 SASEGT. The CDR3 has 14 amino acids. V was shortened by 3 bases and J by 7 bases, with 10 bases between the two germline ends. CDR3 residues: CASSEGRENSPLHF. The CDR3 DNA follows: TGTGCCAGCAGTGAGGGTCGGGAGAATTCACCCCTCCACTTT.